One and the same sample provided the 24 T cell receptor beta chains below, sequenced in a study of tumor-infiltrating lymphocytes in primary liver carcinoma. Both RNA and DNA were isolated together from around 20-30 mg of bulk tissue that had not been sorted. Total RNA amounting to roughly 450 ng was the source from which TCR beta cDNA was made with a constant-region primer. Slightly modified ARM-PCR with three nested multiplex PCR rounds yielded TCR beta libraries. TRBV1-TRBV30 forward primers paired with a C-beta reverse primer were used in the first two PCR rounds, which ran approximately 10 cycles each. One entry per CDR3 protein, called by TCRdb with MiXCR from the multiplex PCR reads. The sample has 50,000 or so distinct CDR3 sequences; about 80% are singletons. Sample: liver tumor tissue from sampling region 5. The subset denotes: tumor region T5, tumor centre. The receptors come from a man aged 35 to 55 with primary liver carcinoma and hepatitis B virus infection.

In regard to this clonotype: The junction differs from germline at one of its ends, possibly a read error. V usage is TRBV28 and J usage is TRBJ2-7; 8 bases fit TRBD1. The CDR3 spans 15 residues. Germline values: CDR1 MDHEN, CDR2 SYDVKM. This chain's CDR3 is CASTLKAGGPYEQYF. The CDR3 region has the DNA TGTGCCAGCACTTTAAAGGCAGGGGGCCCCTATGAGCAGTACTTC.

Notes on this clonotype: Germline is not matched at one junction end, which may reflect a read error. The chain employs TRBV14 and TRBJ2-5, with unresolved D. Germline values: CDR1 SGHDN, CDR2 FVKESK. This CDR3 comprises 14 residues. CDR3 in amino acids: CASSLGPPVDTQYF. For the CDR3, the DNA is TGTGCCAGCAGCCTAGGACCGCCCGTGGATACCCAATACTTC.

The genes are TRBV6-6 and TRBJ2-7; D possibly corresponds to TRBD1 (6 bases). Germline V gene lookup returns CDR1 MNHNY and CDR2 SVGAGI (reference sequence). V was trimmed by 10 bases and J by 3 bases, leaving 28 bases between them. This CDR3 contains 17 residues. DNA for the CDR3: TGTGCCATCAACCGAGGCAGAAACGGACAGAATTTCTACGAGCAGTACTTC. Its translation: CAINRGRNGQNFYEQYF.

Points on this clonotype: The CDR3 ends on some other residue instead of the conserved phenylalanine or tryptophan, so this is likely a read error. Because the CDR3's place on the DNA is in doubt, the DNA is left out and the CDR3 is given as listed by TCRdb. The V and J genes are TRBV6-2 or TRBV6-3 and TRBJ2-5. The CDR3 is made up of 12 amino acids, end residues included. Germline CDR1 MNHEY, CDR2 SVGEGT. The CDR3 spells CANSNSQETHYL.

As concerns this clonotype: Sequence at one end of the junction differs from germline and may be a read error. The genes are TRBV5-5 and TRBJ1-5, with a possible D match to TRBD1 (5 bases). Germline V lookup: CDR1 SGHKS, CDR2 YYEKEE (reference sequence). The CDR3 spans 14 residues. In DNA, the CDR3 is TGTGCCAGCTGCCCTTCGGGGGGGTATCAGCCCCCGCATTTT. Its protein product is CASCPSGGYQPPHF.

As concerns this clonotype: Compared with germline, one end of the junction differs, possibly owing to a read error. This chain joins TRBV5-1 and TRBJ1-1, with no clear D. CDR3 length equals 15 residues. The germline CDR1 and CDR2 sequences are SGHRS and YFSETQ. CDR3 bases: TGTACCAGCAGCTTGGAAGGCCGGGGTTACACTGAAGCTTTCTTT. This gives the protein CTSSLEGRGYTEAFF.

This clonotype was picked up many times. The chain employs TRBV10-3 and TRBJ1-2; D unresolved. This CDR3 contains 14 residues. CDR1 and CDR2 (germline): ENHRY, SYGVKD. Trimming removed 4 bases at V and 6 bases at J, with 15 bases between. The CDR3 loop is CAISVSQLADGYTF. Written as DNA, the CDR3 is TGTGCCATCAGTGTGTCCCAATTGGCGGATGGCTACACCTTC.

As to this clonotype: Because the CDR3 is missing its conserved closing phenylalanine or tryptophan, this is likely a read error. The chain combines TRBV6-2 or TRBV6-3 with TRBJ2-7; D is uncertain. The CDR3 is made up of 13 amino acids. Trimming shortened V by 3 bases and J by 4 bases, and 10 bases separated the two germline ends. The V gene's germline CDR1 is MNHEY and CDR2 SVGEGT. As DNA, the CDR3 is TGTGCCAGCAGTTATGAGGTACCTTACGAGCAGTACCTC. Amino acids: CASSYEVPYEQYL.

In regard to this clonotype: Mismatch with germline at one junction end may stem from a read error. V is TRBV11-1 and J is TRBJ2-4; 13 nucleotides agree with TRBD2. The length of the CDR3 is 16 residues. The germline V gene encodes CDR1 SGHAT and CDR2 FQDESV (reference sequence). The CDR3: CATFPGTSGTKNVQYF. DNA for the CDR3: TGTGCCACCTTTCCCGGGACTAGCGGGACCAAAAACGTTCAATACTTC.

A note on this clonotype: The junction shows a germline mismatch at one end, possibly a read error. This chain joins TRBV11-2 and TRBJ2-7; D could derive from TRBD1 or TRBD2 (5 bases each). The CDR3 extends over 15 amino acids. Germline V gives CDR1 SGHAT, CDR2 FQNNGV. The CDR3 loop is CARSLRWIGENEQYF. The CDR3 DNA reads TGTGCCAGGAGCTTACGATGGATAGGGGAGAACGAGCAGTATTTC.

A few counts support this clonotype. The chain links TRBV9 to TRBJ2-1; 9 positions agree with TRBD2. The CDR3 totals 15 residues. Germline values: CDR1 SGDLS, CDR2 YYNGEE. The trim removed 6 bases at V and 8 bases at J, leaving 12 bases unmatched. This CDR3 is CASTGLGGRADEQFF. The CDR3, as DNA: TGTGCCAGCACCGGACTTGGCGGGAGGGCCGATGAGCAGTTCTTC.

This clonotype has just a few counts. V usage is TRBV28 and J usage is TRBJ1-2; 7 bases are a match to TRBD1. This CDR3 comprises 14 residues. CDR1 MDHEN and CDR2 SYDVKM come from the germline V gene. With 7 bases clipped from V and 4 bases from J, the junction kept 9 bases outside the gene matches. Here the CDR3 DNA reads TGTGCCAGCACCTCGGGACAGCTCATCTATGGCTACACCTTC. This gives the protein CASTSGQLIYGYTF.

This clonotype appeared a single time. The chain uses TRBV11-1 and TRBJ2-3; D could derive from TRBD1 or TRBD2 (5 bases each). This CDR3 has 19 amino acids. From germline, CDR1 is SGHAT and CDR2 FQDESV (reference sequence). Trimming pared 8 bases from V and 1 base from J, leaving 28 bases between. CDR3 residues: CASGSGGSSVVARTDTQYF. CDR3 coding DNA: TGTGCCAGCGGCTCTGGGGGAAGCTCTGTCGTAGCTCGCACAGATACGCAGTATTTT.

The table lists this clonotype with a count of one. The junction departs from germline at one end; a sequencing error may be responsible. The gene calls are TRBV5-1 and TRBJ1-1; unclear D gene. Germline-derived CDR1 and CDR2 are SGHRS and YFSETQ. This CDR3 comprises 16 residues. The CDR3 sequence is CASSLRTWNANTEALF. As DNA, the CDR3 is TGCGCCAGCAGCTTAAGGACCTGGAACGCGAACACTGAAGCTCTCTTT.

This clonotype came up once. An end of the junction differs from the germline gene, which may be a read error. The chain is built from TRBV29-1 and TRBJ2-1; 7 bases agree with TRBD2. CDR3 size: 14 residues. Germline V gives CDR1 SQVTM, CDR2 ANQGSEA. Here the CDR3 DNA reads TGCAGCTTTGTTCAAGCGGGACTCTACAATGAGCGGTTCTTC. This encodes CSFVQAGLYNERFF.

With regard to this clonotype: A read error may produce the germline difference seen at one junction end. This chain connects TRBV2 to TRBJ1-1, with a tentative D call TRBD1 (5 bases). The V gene's germline CDR1 is SNHLY and CDR2 FYNNEI. The CDR3 has 11 residues. The chain's CDR3 is CACSAKTEAFF. The CDR3 DNA reads TGTGCCTGCAGCGCGAAGACAGAGGCTTTCTTT.

As to this clonotype: The junction differs from germline at one of its ends, possibly a read error. The genes are TRBV5-4 and TRBJ1-1; D gene ambiguous. Germline-derived CDR1 and CDR2 are SGHNT and YYREEE (reference sequence). The CDR3 extends over 13 amino acids. CDR3 protein: CAGRIGLDTEAFF. The CDR3 region has the DNA TGTGCCGGCAGAATAGGGTTGGACACTGAAGCTTTCTTT.

This clonotype appeared once. The conserved final phenylalanine or tryptophan is absent from the CDR3, which likely points to a read error. No DNA is shown, since the ends of the CDR3 on it are uncertain; the CDR3 is the one TCRdb lists. The chain has TRBV11-3 and TRBJ2-3; the table assigns TRBD1, which was not confirmed against the DNA. With termini counted, the CDR3 has 15 amino acids. Germline V gene lookup returns CDR1 SGHNT and CDR2 YENEEA. The CDR3 spells CDSSPGGGPTDTHYL.

Relative to its sample, this clonotype is large. The chain combines TRBV6-5 with TRBJ2-5; TRBD2 might be the D (5 bases). Germline V gene lookup returns CDR1 MNHEY and CDR2 SVGAGI. The length of the CDR3 is 17 residues. The V end was cut by 0 bases, the J end by 1 base, with 15 bases between. CDR3 DNA: TGTGCCAGCAGTTACTCGAGTAGTGGCGGGTCCCAAGAGACCCAGTACTTC. It codes for CASSYSSSGGSQETQYF.

Remarks on this clonotype: The junction shows a germline mismatch at one end, possibly a read error. The V call is TRBV4-3, the J call TRBJ2-7; D remains ambiguous. From germline, CDR1 is LGHNA and CDR2 YSLEER. This CDR3 is built from 15 residues. The CDR3 DNA reads TGCGTCAGCAGCCAAGACGCCCAAGCCGTGGACGAGCAGTACTTC. It codes for CVSSQDAQAVDEQYF.

The chain uses TRBV29-1 and TRBJ1-1; D possibly corresponds to TRBD1 (6 bases). CDR3 length: 15 residues. Trimming cost V 4 bases and J 0 bases, with 15 bases left between them. Germline-derived CDR1 and CDR2 are SQVTM and ANQGSEA. CDR3 region: CSVAVGWDMNTEAFF. CDR3 nucleotides: TGCAGCGTTGCGGTGGGGTGGGACATGAACACTGAAGCTTTCTTT.

Note on this clonotype: A read error may account for a junction end that differs from germline. The rearrangement links TRBV29-1 to TRBJ1-1; D unclear. The CDR3 loop spans 15 amino acids. Germline-derived CDR1 and CDR2 are SQVTM and ANQGSEA. The CDR3 bases are TGTAGCACCGTTGTTGTAGGGTGCTTGAACACTGAAGCTTTCTTT. Its translation is CSTVVVGCLNTEAFF.

Concerning this clonotype: Just one base apart from a much larger clone, this may be a read error. The chain employs TRBV28 and TRBJ1-1; D is perhaps TRBD1 (5 bases). The V gene's germline CDR1 is MDHEN and CDR2 SYDVKM. This CDR3 contains 14 residues. CDR3 amino acids: CASTLRGVNTEALF. DNA of the CDR3: TGTGCCAGCACCCTACGAGGGGTGAACACTGAAGCTCTCTTT. The whole variable domain, filled in from reference TRBV28 and TRBJ1-1, reads DVKVTQSSRYLVKRTGEKVFLECVQDMDHENMFWYRQDPGLGLRLIYFSYDVKMKEKGDIPEGYSVSREKKERFSLILESASTNQTSMYLCASTLRGVNTEALFGQGTRLTVV.

This clonotype has a handful of counts. Since the CDR3 does not end with the conserved phenylalanine or tryptophan, this likely comes from a read error. Because the CDR3's place on the DNA is in doubt, the DNA is left out and the CDR3 is given as listed by TCRdb. J is TRBJ2-4 and V is TRBV28. The CDR3 is 11 amino acids in total, end residues counted. Germline V gene sequence: CDR1 MDHEN, CDR2 SYDVKM. The CDR3 sequence: CASSSVLIQYL.